This TCR beta chain was identified during a study of shared clonotypes between healthy human individuals. The naive CD8 population came from CD45RO-negative cells selected for CCR7, without terminally differentiated effector memory CD45RA+ cells. The repertoire was sequenced with immunoSEQ multiplex PCR; TCRdb's copy has only in-frame clones and lacks some. This sample has roughly 2,000,000 clones; roughly 95% occur once, and the top ten carry approximately 1%. The sequencing input was naive CD8+ T cells sorted from blood. The TCR sequence derives from a man between 18 and 35 years old in good health.

The DNA for the CDR3 is TGTGCCAGCAGATCTGGGGATAACGAGCAGTACTTC. Amino acids: CASRSGDNEQYF. The rearrangement links TRBV27 to TRBJ2-7; unclear D gene. V gave up 6 bases and J gave up 5 bases, with 11 bases separating them. Germline-derived CDR1 and CDR2 are MNHEY and SMNVEV (reference sequence). CDR3 size: 12 residues.